The T cell receptor (beta chain) described here comes from a study of blood T cell repertoires in COVID-19. Study in general: Acute and convalescent COVID-19 specimens originated in the United States, Italy and Spain. Sources were T cells, B-cell-depleted T cells, or PBMCs; the material itself was cDNA or gDNA.

Patients in Seattle were enrolled during active infection, then followed longitudinally. V was shortened by 6 bases and J by 5 bases, with 14 bases between the two germline ends. Germline lookup yields CDR1 SGHDT and CDR2 YYEEEE. The CDR3 loop spans 13 amino acids. This clone was seen ten or more times. Original processing notes: Amplification of reference gene primers provided the estimated nucleated cell counts. Produced via immunoSEQ multiplex PCR; TCRdb's table is partial and in-frame only. V and J calls and clone size are those listed in that table; D and trimming were worked out from the DNA. The data hold roughly 180,000 clones, with 79% observed a single time.

V gene TRBV5-6 combines with J gene TRBJ2-5; tentative D call: TRBD1 (6 bases). Sample: peripheral blood. The clonotype originates from a woman aged 55-70 years with COVID-19, enrolled during active disease. The CDR3 DNA reads as TGTGCCAGCAACCAGGGGTTCTATGAGACCCAGTACTTC. This translates into CASNQGFYETQYF. The variable domain in full, completed from reference TRBV5-6 and TRBJ2-5, reads DAGVTQSPTHLIKTRGQQVTLRCSPKSGHDTVSWYQQALGQGPQFIFQYYEEEERQRGNFPDRFSGHQFPNYSSELNVNALLLGDSALYLCASNQGFYETQYFGPGTRLLVL.